The subject of this entry is one T cell receptor beta chain. Antigen unknown. TCRdb redid the calling of the reads with MiXCR, one entry per CDR3 protein. The table records 150,000 to 200,000 distinct CDR3 sequences, about a sixth of them present only once. This entry is derived from a study of T cell repertoires in cytomegalovirus infection. Germline CDR1 MNHEY, CDR2 SVGEGT. The CDR3 length is 12 residues. The ends were cut back, 8 bases at V and 10 bases at J, with 14 bases in the middle. Study findings and constraints: CMV carriers with the relevant HLA were identified by cumulative public TCR beta family frequency.

Sequences were obtained from CD8+ T cells from PBMCs. The source of this sequence is a human donor in good health (CMV status not recorded). Some clones in this sample may be carry-over from other donors' samples. V and J are TRBV6-2 or TRBV6-3 and TRBJ2-2, with D possibly matching TRBD1 (5 bases). Written as DNA, the CDR3 is TGTGCCAGCGGACGGTCCAGGGAGGAGCTGTTTTTT. The encoded protein is CASGRSREELFF.